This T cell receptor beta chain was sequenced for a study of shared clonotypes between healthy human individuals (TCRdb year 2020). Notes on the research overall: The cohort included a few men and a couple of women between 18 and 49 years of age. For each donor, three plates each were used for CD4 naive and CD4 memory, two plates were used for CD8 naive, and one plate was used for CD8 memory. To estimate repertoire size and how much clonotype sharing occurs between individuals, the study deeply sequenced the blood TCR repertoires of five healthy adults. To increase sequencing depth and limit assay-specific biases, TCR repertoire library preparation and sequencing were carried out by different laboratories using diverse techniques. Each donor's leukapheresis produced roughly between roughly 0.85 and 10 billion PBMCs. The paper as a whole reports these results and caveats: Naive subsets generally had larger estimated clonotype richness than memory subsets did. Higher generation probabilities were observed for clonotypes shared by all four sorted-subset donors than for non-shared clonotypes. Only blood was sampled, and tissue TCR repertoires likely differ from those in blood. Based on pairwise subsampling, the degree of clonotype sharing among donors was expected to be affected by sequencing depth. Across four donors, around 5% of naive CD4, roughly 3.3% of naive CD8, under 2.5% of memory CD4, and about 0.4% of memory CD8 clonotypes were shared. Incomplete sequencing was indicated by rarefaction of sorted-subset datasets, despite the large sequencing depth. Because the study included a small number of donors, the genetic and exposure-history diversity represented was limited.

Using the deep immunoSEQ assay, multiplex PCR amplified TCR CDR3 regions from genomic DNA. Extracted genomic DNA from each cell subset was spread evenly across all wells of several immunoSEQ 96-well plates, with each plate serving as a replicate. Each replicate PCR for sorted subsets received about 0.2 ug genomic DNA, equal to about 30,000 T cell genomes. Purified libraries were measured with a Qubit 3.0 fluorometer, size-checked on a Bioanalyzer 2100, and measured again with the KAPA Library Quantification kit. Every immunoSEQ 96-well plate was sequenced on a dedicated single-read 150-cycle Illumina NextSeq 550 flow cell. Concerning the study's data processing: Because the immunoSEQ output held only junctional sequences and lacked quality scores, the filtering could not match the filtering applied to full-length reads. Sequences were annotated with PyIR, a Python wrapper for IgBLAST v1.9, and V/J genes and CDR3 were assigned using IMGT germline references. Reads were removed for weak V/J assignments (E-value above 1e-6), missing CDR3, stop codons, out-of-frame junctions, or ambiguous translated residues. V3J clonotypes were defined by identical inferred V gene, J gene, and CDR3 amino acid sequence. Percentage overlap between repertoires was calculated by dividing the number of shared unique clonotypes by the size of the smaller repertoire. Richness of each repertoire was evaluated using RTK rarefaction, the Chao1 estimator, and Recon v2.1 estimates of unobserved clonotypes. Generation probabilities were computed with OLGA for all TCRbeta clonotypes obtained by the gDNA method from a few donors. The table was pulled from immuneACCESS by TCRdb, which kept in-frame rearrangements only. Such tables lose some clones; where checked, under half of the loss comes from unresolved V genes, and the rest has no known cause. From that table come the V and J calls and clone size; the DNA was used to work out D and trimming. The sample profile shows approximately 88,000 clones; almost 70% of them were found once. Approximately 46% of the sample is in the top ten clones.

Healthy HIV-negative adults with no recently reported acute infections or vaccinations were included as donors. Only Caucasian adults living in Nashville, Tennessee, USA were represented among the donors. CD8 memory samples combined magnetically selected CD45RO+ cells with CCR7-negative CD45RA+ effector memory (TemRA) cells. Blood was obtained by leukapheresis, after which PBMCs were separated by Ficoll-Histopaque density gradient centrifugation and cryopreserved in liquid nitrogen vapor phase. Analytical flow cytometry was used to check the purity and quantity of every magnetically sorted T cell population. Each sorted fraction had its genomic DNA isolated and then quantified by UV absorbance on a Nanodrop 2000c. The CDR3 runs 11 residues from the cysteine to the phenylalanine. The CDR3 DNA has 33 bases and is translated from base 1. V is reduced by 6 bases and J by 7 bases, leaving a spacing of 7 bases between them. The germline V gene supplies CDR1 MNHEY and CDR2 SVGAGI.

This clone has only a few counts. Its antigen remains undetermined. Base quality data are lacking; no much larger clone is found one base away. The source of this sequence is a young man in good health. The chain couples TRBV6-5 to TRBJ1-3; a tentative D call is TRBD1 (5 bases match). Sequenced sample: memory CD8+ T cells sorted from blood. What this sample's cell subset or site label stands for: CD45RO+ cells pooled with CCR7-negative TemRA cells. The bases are TGTGCCAGCAGGGGGGGGAACACCATATATTTT. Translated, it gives CASRGGNTIYF.